A selection of T cell receptor beta chains follows, all from one sample in a study of shared clonotypes between healthy human individuals. Profiling relied on immunoSEQ multiplex PCR, and the TCRdb table lists in-frame clones only, not all of them. Here the sample spans 2.3 million or so clones, approximately 93% being singletons. Specimen: naive CD4+ T cells from PBMCs. All receptors derive from a young man in good health. Some clones in this sample may be carry-over from other donors' samples. Each CDR3 is given without its conserved first and last residue. The order of the fields is V gene, clone size, CDR3 protein. Clone size is stated in some rows and not others, as once, few, many or a class when expanded.

v_gene: TRBV18; abundance: NA; CDR3aa: ASSPPGRVKNIQY
v_gene: TRBV5-1; abundance: once; CDR3aa: ASSFGASLQETQY
v_gene: TRBV18; abundance: NA; CDR3aa: ASSPNPPPDTQY
v_gene: TRBV7-9; abundance: NA; CDR3aa: ASSPSVEKLF
v_gene: TRBV19; abundance: once; CDR3aa: ASSSSGANVLT
v_gene: TRBV5-1; abundance: once; CDR3aa: ASSTQEQGPNTIY
v_gene: TRBV19; abundance: NA; CDR3aa: ASSRTVDEKLF
v_gene: TRBV30; abundance: NA; CDR3aa: AVAVQKDEQY
v_gene: TRBV19; abundance: NA; CDR3aa: ASRVFATGSGNTIY
v_gene: TRBV5-4; abundance: NA; CDR3aa: ASSLGGAARGNTIY
v_gene: TRBV5-4; abundance: NA; CDR3aa: ASSLEGALLNTEAF
v_gene: TRBV5-1; abundance: NA; CDR3aa: ASSPQAGDQPQH
v_gene: TRBV7-9; abundance: NA; CDR3aa: ASSLGTGSTDTQY
v_gene: TRBV5-1; abundance: NA; CDR3aa: ASSPESGRAADTQY
v_gene: TRBV27; abundance: NA; CDR3aa: ASSSTGGAGGYT
v_gene: TRBV28; abundance: NA; CDR3aa: ASSPRREDQPQH
v_gene: TRBV6-5; abundance: NA; CDR3aa: ASSYPGTYEQY
v_gene: TRBV19; abundance: NA; CDR3aa: ASNPDSQGAVFYEQY
v_gene: TRBV5-1; abundance: NA; CDR3aa: ASSLGTVSYEKLF
v_gene: TRBV7-9; abundance: NA; CDR3aa: ASSLVGRPNEKLF
v_gene: TRBV5-5; abundance: NA; CDR3aa: ASSSPGQQETQY
v_gene: TRBV7-2; abundance: NA; CDR3aa: ASSLGTGVGNEQF
v_gene: TRBV5-1; abundance: NA; CDR3aa: ASSLVDASNYGYT
v_gene: TRBV15; abundance: NA; CDR3aa: ATSRAGTPGETQY
v_gene: TRBV5-1; abundance: NA; CDR3aa: ASGLAGYNEQF
v_gene: TRBV28; abundance: NA; CDR3aa: ASSSGTLGYGYT
v_gene: TRBV4-1; abundance: NA; CDR3aa: ASSQGGQGATSEQY
v_gene: TRBV11-3; abundance: NA; CDR3aa: ASSLGPKPQH
v_gene: TRBV29-1; abundance: NA; CDR3aa: SVAAGTGVGNEQF
v_gene: TRBV21-1; abundance: once; CDR3aa: ASSKKVEGRGGNQPQH
v_gene: TRBV28; abundance: NA; CDR3aa: ASLLAGTDTQY
v_gene: TRBV6-5; abundance: few; CDR3aa: ASRGGNQPQH
v_gene: TRBV28; abundance: NA; CDR3aa: ASRDRGAVETQY
v_gene: TRBV7-9; abundance: few; CDR3aa: ASSLGTDTQY
v_gene: TRBV11-1; abundance: NA; CDR3aa: ASSPRDRGIYEQY
v_gene: TRBV5-1; abundance: NA; CDR3aa: ASSTISNEKLF
v_gene: TRBV11-2; abundance: NA; CDR3aa: ASSFLAGGDTGELF
v_gene: TRBV29-1; abundance: NA; CDR3aa: SVSSASQTGELF
v_gene: TRBV5-1; abundance: NA; CDR3aa: ASSYGQGKNYGYT
v_gene: TRBV28; abundance: NA; CDR3aa: ASRTATYEQY
v_gene: TRBV4-2; abundance: NA; CDR3aa: ASSPFGGRAYNEQF
v_gene: TRBV14; abundance: NA; CDR3aa: ASSQSKLADQSTDTQY
v_gene: TRBV4-3; abundance: NA; CDR3aa: ASSQVATSVSYEQY
v_gene: TRBV28; abundance: NA; CDR3aa: ASSDPGQGYGELF
v_gene: TRBV5-1; abundance: NA; CDR3aa: ASSPQGTGNEKLF
v_gene: TRBV6-4; abundance: NA; CDR3aa: ASSDSLVLEQY
v_gene: TRBV7-9; abundance: NA; CDR3aa: ASTGTDTQY
v_gene: TRBV7-3; abundance: NA; CDR3aa: ASSSYAGELF
v_gene: TRBV5-1; abundance: NA; CDR3aa: ASSPPGQGRNEQF
v_gene: TRBV5-1; abundance: NA; CDR3aa: ASSLETGQETQY
v_gene: TRBV6-5; abundance: NA; CDR3aa: ASTLTHSFSYEQY